Each of the 24 T cell receptor beta chains below was sequenced from the same sample in a study of cytomegalovirus exposure and HLA in healthy donors (dated 2017 in TCRdb). Library generation was performed with the immunoSEQ multiplex PCR assay. For the multiplex PCR, a mixture combining 60 forward primers for TCR Vbeta segments and 13 reverse primers for TCR Jbeta segments was used. The clones in this table, taken by TCRdb from immuneACCESS, are in-frame only. Not every clone is retained; where verified, under half of the shortfall comes from an unresolved V gene, and the cause of the rest is unknown. The sample table holds fewer than 120,000 clones, of which more than 70% were seen once. The ten largest clones add up to under 3% of the sample. The sequenced sample consisted of PBMCs. These receptors came from a woman in her sixties or seventies in good health and CMV-seropositive.

The sample holds a few counts of this clone. The chain uses TRBV9 and TRBJ2-3; 7 bases agree with TRBD2. The CDR3 sequence is 13 residues long. V shed 3 bases, J shed 6 bases, and the junction held 4 bases outside the gene matches. From germline, CDR1 is SGDLS and CDR2 YYNGEE. The CDR3 DNA is TGTGCCAGCAGCGCCTCAGCGGGGGATACGCAGTATTTT. Translation: CASSASAGDTQYF.

This sequence joins TRBV11-2 and TRBJ2-1, with D tentatively TRBD1 (6 bases). The germline gives CDR1 SGHAT, CDR2 FQNNGV. The CDR3 covers 17 residues. The V gene lost 1 base and the J gene lost 4 bases, with 17 bases spanning the gap. The CDR3 is CASSLAPPGTGYNEQFF. The CDR3 bases are TGTGCCAGCAGCTTAGCCCCTCCCGGAACAGGGTACAATGAGCAGTTCTTC. Full variable domain (outside the CDR3, taken from reference TRBV11-2 and TRBJ2-1): EAGVAQSPRYKIIEKRQSVAFWCNPISGHATLYWYQQILGQGPKLLIQFQNNGVVDDSQLPKDRFSAERLKGVDSTLKIQPAKLEDSAVYLCASSLAPPGTGYNEQFFGPGTRLTVL.

This clone came up once. Other DNA sequences in the same sample also yield this CDR3. J is TRBJ2-3 and V is TRBV5-4; D ambiguous. This CDR3 region has 12 residues. Trimming stripped 0 bases from V and 6 bases from J, with 5 bases between. Germline V lookup: CDR1 SGHNT, CDR2 YYREEE (reference sequence). This chain's CDR3 is CASSLASDTQYF. The CDR3 coding sequence is TGTGCCAGCAGCTTGGCCTCTGATACGCAGTATTTT.

This chain joins TRBV5-1 and TRBJ2-7; TRBD2 matches at 10 bases. Germline V gene lookup returns CDR1 SGHRS and CDR2 YFSETQ. The CDR3 extends over 14 amino acids. The J segment lost 4 bases and the V segment lost 4 bases, leaving 5 bases of the junction unmatched. CDR3 residues: CASSGSGRGYEQYF. The DNA of the CDR3 is TGCGCCAGCAGCGGGAGCGGGAGGGGGTACGAGCAGTACTTC. The whole variable domain, filled in from reference TRBV5-1 and TRBJ2-7, reads KAGVTQTPRYLIKTRGQQVTLSCSPISGHRSVSWYQQTPGQGLQFLFEYFSETQRNKGNFPGRFSGRQFSNSRSEMNVSTLELGDSALYLCASSGSGRGYEQYFGPGTRLTVT.

The chain links TRBV18 to TRBJ1-4; maybe TRBD1 (6 bases). Germline CDR1 KGHSH, CDR2 LQKENI. The ends were cut back, 2 bases at V and 1 base at J, with 8 bases in the middle. The CDR3 runs 15 residues. In nucleotides, the CDR3 is TGTGCCAGCTCACCAAGGGGGGGAACTAATGAAAAACTGTTTTTT. Residues: CASSPRGGTNEKLFF. Full variable domain (remainder filled in from reference TRBV18 and TRBJ1-4): NAGVMQNPRHLVRRRGQEARLRCSPMKGHSHVYWYRQLPEEGLKFMVYLQKENIIDESGMPKERFSAEFPKEGPSILRIQQVVRGDSAAYFCASSPRGGTNEKLFFGSGTQLSVL.

This clone showed up just once. CDR3 loop: CASSIDVGAVGHGYTF. For the CDR3, the DNA is TGTGCCAGTAGTATAGACGTCGGAGCGGTAGGCCATGGCTACACCTTC. The gene calls are TRBV19 and TRBJ1-2; unclear D gene. Per germline, CDR1 LNHDA and CDR2 SQIVND (reference sequence). The ends were cut back, 0 bases at V and 6 bases at J, with 17 bases in the middle. The CDR3 is 16 residues long.

This rearrangement joins TRBV5-4 to TRBJ2-5; maybe TRBD2 (6 bases). Per the germline V gene, CDR1 is SGHNT and CDR2 is YYREEE (reference sequence). The CDR3 length is 15 residues. V shed 5 bases and J shed 5 bases, with 19 bases lying between them. The CDR3 nucleotides are TGTGCCAGCAGTTCTTCTCCGGGAGATGGGGAGACCCAGTACTTC. This codes for CASSSSPGDGETQYF.

The chain carries TRBV18 and TRBJ2-5, with a weak D call TRBD1 (5 bases). The CDR3 runs 15 residues. Germline V gene data show CDR1 as KGHSH and CDR2 as LQKENI. Trimming left V 5 bases short and J 5 bases short, with 18 bases between. CDR3 residues: CASSSGQGTRETQYF. The CDR3 DNA follows: TGTGCCAGCTCATCAGGGCAGGGCACGAGGGAGACCCAGTACTTC.

This chain joins TRBV6-5 and TRBJ1-1; 7 bases are shared with TRBD1. Germline V gene data show CDR1 as MNHEY and CDR2 as SVGAGI. Unmatched junction bases numbered 5, after V lost 0 bases and J lost 4 bases. The CDR3 runs to 15 residues. The CDR3 nucleotides read TGTGCCAGCAGTTACTCGAAATACAGGGGCACTGAAGCTTTCTTT. This gives the protein CASSYSKYRGTEAFF.

This clone occurred a few times. V gene TRBV6-6 combines with J gene TRBJ2-3; maybe TRBD2 (5 bases). Germline CDR1 and CDR2: MNHNY and SVGAGI (reference sequence). The CDR3 totals 13 residues. The CDR3 DNA is TGTTCGATACGACGCGAGGAGGTAGATACGCAGTATTTT. This gives the protein CSIRREEVDTQYF.

This clone came up a few times. The rearrangement joins TRBV4-2 to TRBJ1-1; D remains ambiguous. The CDR3 runs 13 residues. Trimming shortened V by 3 bases and J by 6 bases, and 11 bases separated the two germline ends. Looked up from germline, CDR1 is LGHNA and CDR2 is YNFKEQ. The CDR3 is CASSQRIEAEAFF. The CDR3 DNA reads TGTGCCAGCAGCCAGAGAATAGAAGCTGAAGCTTTCTTT.

This clone has more than one count but fewer than ten. V gene TRBV28 combines with J gene TRBJ2-7; D is possibly TRBD1 (5 bases). V lost 9 bases, J lost 5 bases, and 20 bases lay in between. Per the germline V gene, CDR1 is MDHEN and CDR2 is SYDVKM. The CDR3 totals 14 residues. As DNA, the CDR3 is TGTGCCAGACACAAAAGGGGCTTCTGGGACGAGCAGTACTTC. Translated: CARHKRGFWDEQYF.

The chain is built from TRBV2 and TRBJ1-1; TRBD1 might be the D (6 bases). CDR1 and CDR2 (germline): SNHLY, FYNNEI. The CDR3 runs 14 residues. Trimming stripped 6 bases from V and 4 bases from J, with 15 bases between. This chain's CDR3 is CASSPTGRSTEAFF. The CDR3 DNA reads TGTGCCAGCAGCCCGACAGGCAGGTCCACTGAAGCTTTCTTT. The full variable domain, its missing parts supplied by reference TRBV2 and TRBJ1-1, is EPEVTQTPSHQVTQMGQEVILRCVPISNHLYFYWYRQILGQKVEFLVSFYNNEISEKSEIFDDQFSVERPDGSNFTLKIRSTKLEDSAMYFCASSPTGRSTEAFFGQGTRLTVV.

The chain has TRBV7-9 and TRBJ1-1; D is ambiguous. The CDR3 is 14 residues long. V lost 5 bases, J lost 1 base, and 11 bases lay in between. The germline V gene encodes CDR1 SEHNR and CDR2 FQNEAQ (reference sequence). The CDR3 region is CASSPSRGNTEAFF. CDR3 coding DNA: TGTGCCAGCAGCCCCTCAAGAGGGAACACTGAAGCTTTCTTT.

This clone was picked up one time. The chain couples TRBV29-1 to TRBJ2-2; TRBD2 matches at 9 bases. Germline CDR1 SQVTM, CDR2 ANQGSEA. With 6 bases clipped from V and 3 bases from J, the junction kept 2 bases outside the gene matches. The CDR3 runs to 13 residues. This chain's CDR3 is CSVRLADTGELFF. The CDR3 nucleotides read TGCAGCGTCAGACTAGCGGACACCGGGGAGCTGTTTTTT.

This chain links TRBV13 with TRBJ2-7; 8 nucleotides agree with TRBD1. The CDR3 extends over 15 amino acids. Germline-derived CDR1 and CDR2 are PRHDT and FYEKMQ (reference sequence). After removal of 4 bases from V and 5 bases from J, the junction contained 10 bases not matched to a gene. The CDR3 bases are TGTGCCAGCAGCTCTCCCACCGACAGGGGAAACGAGCAGTACTTC. It is translated as CASSSPTDRGNEQYF.

This clone has a handful of counts. The gene calls are TRBV6-1 and TRBJ2-7; TRBD2 matches 8 bases. V lost 6 bases and J lost 1; bases outside the gene matches: 8. This CDR3 is built from 15 residues. Germline V gene sequence: CDR1 MNHNS, CDR2 SASEGT. The CDR3 sequence: CASSLLAAKSYEQYF. As DNA, the CDR3 is TGTGCCAGCAGCTTACTAGCGGCTAAGTCCTACGAGCAGTACTTC.

V is TRBV18 and J is TRBJ2-7; 10 positions agree with TRBD2. CDR1 and CDR2 from the germline V gene are KGHSH and LQKENI. V gave up 5 bases and J gave up 3 bases; unmatched junction bases: 7. The CDR3 has 15 residues. Here the CDR3 reads CASSVRTSGIYEQYF. The CDR3 nucleotides are TGTGCCAGCTCAGTCAGGACTAGCGGAATCTACGAGCAGTACTTC.

The count of this clone is one. The genes are TRBV4-1 and TRBJ2-7, with 7 bases identical to TRBD1. Trimming took 0 bases from V and 3 from J; bases not matched to a gene: 5. Germline CDR1 and CDR2: MGHRA and YSYEKL. The CDR3 has 15 amino acids. The CDR3 spells CASSQEQGIFYEQYF. CDR3 sequence (DNA): TGCGCCAGCAGCCAAGAACAGGGGATCTTCTACGAGCAGTACTTC.

This clone turned up a few times. The V and J genes are TRBV6-5 and TRBJ2-3; D is undetermined. CDR1 and CDR2 from the germline V gene are MNHEY and SVGAGI. Trimming removed 6 bases at V and 2 bases at J, with 6 bases between. The CDR3 length is 12 residues. The CDR3 sequence is CASSPHTDTQYF. The CDR3 DNA sequence: TGTGCCAGCAGCCCACACACAGATACGCAGTATTTT.

This chain joins TRBV28 and TRBJ2-2; 12 bases are a match to TRBD2. Germline CDR1 MDHEN, CDR2 SYDVKM. This CDR3 contains 18 residues. Trimming at V came to 4 bases and at J to 0 bases, leaving 6 bases not matched to a gene. CDR3 residues: CASSYPGLAGTNTGELFF. In nucleotides, the CDR3 is TGTGCCAGCAGTTACCCCGGACTAGCGGGAACGAACACCGGGGAGCTGTTTTTT.

CDR3 in DNA: TGCAGCGTTGTAAGAGCTCCCTACGAGCAGTACTTC. Encoded protein: CSVVRAPYEQYF. This chain joins TRBV29-1 and TRBJ2-7, with D unclear. Between the trimmed V and J ends, which lost 4 bases and 2 bases, there was a span of 9 bases. There are 12 residues in the CDR3. The germline gives CDR1 SQVTM, CDR2 ANQGSEA.

This clone was seen a few times. This chain connects TRBV6-6 to TRBJ1-4; D possibly corresponds to TRBD1 (6 bases). V lost 6 bases, J lost 3 bases, and 11 bases lay in between. The germline gives CDR1 MNHNY, CDR2 SVGAGI (reference sequence). The CDR3 extends over 14 amino acids. CDR3 nucleotides: TGTGCCAGCAGGCCGACAGGATCTAATGAAAAACTGTTTTTT. Residues: CASRPTGSNEKLFF.

The chain couples TRBV19 to TRBJ2-7; D is unresolved. This CDR3 has 14 amino acids. The germline V gene has CDR1 LNHDA and CDR2 SQIVND (reference sequence). V lost 3 bases and J 3 bases, leaving 12 bases between the germline ends. The CDR3 coding sequence is TGTGCCAGTAGTATGAAACAGCTTTACTACGAGCAGTACTTC. Translating gives CASSMKQLYYEQYF.